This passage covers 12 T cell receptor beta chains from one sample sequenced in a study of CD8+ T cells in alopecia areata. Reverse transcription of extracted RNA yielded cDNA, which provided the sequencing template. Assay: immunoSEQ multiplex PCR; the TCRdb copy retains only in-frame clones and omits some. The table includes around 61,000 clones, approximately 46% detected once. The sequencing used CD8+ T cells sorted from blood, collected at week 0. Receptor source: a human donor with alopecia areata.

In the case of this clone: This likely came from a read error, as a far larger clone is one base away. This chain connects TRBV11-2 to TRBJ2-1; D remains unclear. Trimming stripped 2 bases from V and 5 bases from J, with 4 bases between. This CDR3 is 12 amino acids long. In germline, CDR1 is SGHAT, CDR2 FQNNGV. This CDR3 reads CASSLIHNEQFF. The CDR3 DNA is TGTGCCAGCAGCTTAATCCACAATGAGCAGTTCTTC.

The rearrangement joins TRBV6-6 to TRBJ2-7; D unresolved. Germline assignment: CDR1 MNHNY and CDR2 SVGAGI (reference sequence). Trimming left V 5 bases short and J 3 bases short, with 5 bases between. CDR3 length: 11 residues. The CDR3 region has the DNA TGTGCCAGCAGTGATTACTACGAGCAGTACTTC. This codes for CASSDYYEQYF.

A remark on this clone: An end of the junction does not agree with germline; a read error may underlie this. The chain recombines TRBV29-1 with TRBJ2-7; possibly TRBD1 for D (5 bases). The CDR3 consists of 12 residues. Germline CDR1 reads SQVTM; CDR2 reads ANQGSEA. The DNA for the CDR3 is TGCAGCGTGGAAGACAGAACCTACGAGCAGTACTTC. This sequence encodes CSVEDRTYEQYF.

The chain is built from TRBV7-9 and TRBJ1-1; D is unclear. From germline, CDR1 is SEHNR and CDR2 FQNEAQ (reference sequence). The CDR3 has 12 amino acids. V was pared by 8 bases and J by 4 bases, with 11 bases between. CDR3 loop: CASQRGATEAFF. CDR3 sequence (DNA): TGTGCCAGCCAGCGGGGTGCCACTGAAGCTTTCTTT.

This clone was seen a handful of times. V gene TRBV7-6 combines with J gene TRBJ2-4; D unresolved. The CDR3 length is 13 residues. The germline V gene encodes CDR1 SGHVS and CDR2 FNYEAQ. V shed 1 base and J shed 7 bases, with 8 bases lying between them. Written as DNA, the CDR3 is TGTGCCAGCAGCTTAGATTCCACGAACATTCAGTACTTC. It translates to CASSLDSTNIQYF.

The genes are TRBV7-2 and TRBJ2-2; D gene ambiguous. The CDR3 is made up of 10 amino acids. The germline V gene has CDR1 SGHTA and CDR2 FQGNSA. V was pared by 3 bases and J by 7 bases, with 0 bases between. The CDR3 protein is CASSFGELFF. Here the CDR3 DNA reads TGTGCCAGCAGCTTCGGGGAGCTGTTTTTT.

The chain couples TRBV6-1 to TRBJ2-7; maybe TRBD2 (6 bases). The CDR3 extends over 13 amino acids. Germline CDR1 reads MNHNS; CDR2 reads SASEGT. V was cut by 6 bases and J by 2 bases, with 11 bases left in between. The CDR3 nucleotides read TGTGCCAGCAGCGTTGGACTAACCTACGAGCAGTACTTC. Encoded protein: CASSVGLTYEQYF.

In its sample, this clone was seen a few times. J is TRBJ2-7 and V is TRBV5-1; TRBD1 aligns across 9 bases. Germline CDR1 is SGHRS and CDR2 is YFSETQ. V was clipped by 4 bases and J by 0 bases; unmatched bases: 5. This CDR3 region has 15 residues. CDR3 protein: CASSVPGQGSYEQYF. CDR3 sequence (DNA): TGCGCCAGCAGCGTACCGGGACAGGGCTCCTACGAGCAGTACTTC.

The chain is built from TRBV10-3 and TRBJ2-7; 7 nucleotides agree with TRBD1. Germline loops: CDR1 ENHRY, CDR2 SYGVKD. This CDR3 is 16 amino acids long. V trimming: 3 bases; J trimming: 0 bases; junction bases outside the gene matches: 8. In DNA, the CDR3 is TGTGCCATCAGTGATAAAGGACAGGCCCGCTCCTACGAGCAGTACTTC. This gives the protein CAISDKGQARSYEQYF.

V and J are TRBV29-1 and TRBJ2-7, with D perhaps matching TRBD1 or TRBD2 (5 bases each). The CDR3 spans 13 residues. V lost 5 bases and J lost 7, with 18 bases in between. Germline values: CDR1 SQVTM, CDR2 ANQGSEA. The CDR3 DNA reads TGCAGCGTTTACGGGACCCATCCGGGGGAGCAGTACTTC. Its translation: CSVYGTHPGEQYF.

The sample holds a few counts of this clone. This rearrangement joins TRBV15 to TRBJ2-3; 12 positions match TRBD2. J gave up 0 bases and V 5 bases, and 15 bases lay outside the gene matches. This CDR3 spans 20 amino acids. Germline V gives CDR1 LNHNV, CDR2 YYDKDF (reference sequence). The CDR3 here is CATSGPTRLAGDWSTDTQYF. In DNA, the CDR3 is TGTGCCACCAGCGGCCCGACGAGACTAGCGGGAGATTGGAGCACAGATACGCAGTATTTT.

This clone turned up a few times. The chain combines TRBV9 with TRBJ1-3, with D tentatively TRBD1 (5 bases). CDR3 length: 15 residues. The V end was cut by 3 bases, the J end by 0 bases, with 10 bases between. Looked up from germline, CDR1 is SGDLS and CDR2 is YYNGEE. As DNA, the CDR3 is TGTGCCAGCAGCGCGCCCAGGGACTCTGGAAACACCATATATTTT. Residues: CASSAPRDSGNTIYF.